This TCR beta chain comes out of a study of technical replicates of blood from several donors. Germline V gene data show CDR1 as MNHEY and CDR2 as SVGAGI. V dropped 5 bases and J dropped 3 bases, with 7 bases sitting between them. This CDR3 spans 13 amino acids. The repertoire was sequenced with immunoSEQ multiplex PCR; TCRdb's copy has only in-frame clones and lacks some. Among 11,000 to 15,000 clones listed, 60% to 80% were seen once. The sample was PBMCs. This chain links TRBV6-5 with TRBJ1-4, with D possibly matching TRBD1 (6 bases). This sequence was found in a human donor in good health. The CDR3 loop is CASSRTANEKLFF. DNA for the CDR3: TGTGCCAGCAGTAGGACAGCTAATGAAAAACTGTTTTTT.